The 16 T cell receptor beta chains in this list originate from one sample, sequenced in a study of T-cell memory formation after mild COVID-19 (dated by TCRdb to the early 2020s). The receptor library was made with 5' RACE. The listed sequencing device is Illumina NovaSeq 6000. TCRdb cleaned the public reads at Q25 with fastp, built clones with MiXCR and kept in-frame beta chains. Entries are consolidated by CDR3 protein sequence, retaining the most common genes and DNA. The sample has roughly 560,000 distinct CDR3 sequences on record, approximately 20% of them singletons. Together, the top ten hold under 15% of the sample. Specimen: PBMCs or a T cell subset sorted from them (not recorded which). The receptor set was obtained from an adult woman who had mild COVID-19 (a few samples of this study predate the infection). The sample titles of this study are shuffled in the database, so cell type and time point are left out; the donor was told from shared clones.

This clonotype was seen only a few times. The genes are TRBV4-1 and TRBJ2-7; no definite D call. V dropped 0 bases and J dropped 3 bases, with 12 bases sitting between them. CDR1 is MGHRA, CDR2 YSYEKL, per germline. This CDR3 is 15 amino acids long. CDR3 nucleotide sequence: TGCGCCAGCAGCCAAGAAGGCTTGGGCCTCTACGAGCAGTACTTC. Translating gives CASSQEGLGLYEQYF.

V is TRBV20-1 and J is TRBJ1-1; TRBD1 agrees at 7 bases. Germline loops: CDR1 DFQATT, CDR2 SNEGSKA (reference sequence). This CDR3 spans 15 amino acids. V lost 0 bases to trimming and J lost 3 bases; unmatched junction nucleotides: 7. The CDR3 reads CSARDLWQGDTEAFF. As DNA, the CDR3 is TGCAGTGCTAGAGATCTGTGGCAGGGGGACACTGAAGCTTTCTTT.

This chain uses TRBV6-2 or TRBV6-3 with TRBJ2-7; the D gene is possibly TRBD1 (6 bases). Trimming took 0 bases from V and 3 from J, leaving 15 bases between them. Germline lookup yields CDR1 MNHEY and CDR2 SVGEGT. The CDR3 extends over 16 amino acids. DNA for the CDR3: TGTGCCAGCAGTTACTCGAGAGGACAGCAGATCTACGAGCAGTACTTC. Translating gives CASSYSRGQQIYEQYF.

This clonotype has a handful of counts. This sequence joins TRBV2 and TRBJ2-1; 10 nucleotides line up with TRBD2. This CDR3 comprises 15 residues. The germline gives CDR1 SNHLY, CDR2 FYNNEI. Unmatched junction bases numbered 8, after V lost 5 bases and J lost 7 bases. The CDR3 nucleotides are TGTGCCAGCAGTAGTCTAGCGGGAGTTGTTAATGAGCAGTTCTTC. It translates to CASSSLAGVVNEQFF.

The J gene is TRBJ2-2, the V gene TRBV12-3 or TRBV12-4; D gene ambiguous. V lost 7 bases, J lost 0 bases, and 9 bases lay in between. This CDR3 has 14 residues. The CDR3 protein is CASTLSSNTGELFF. In DNA form, the CDR3 reads TGTGCCAGCACCCTCAGCTCGAACACCGGGGAGCTGTTTTTT.

This clonotype showed up just a few times. The V call is TRBV25-1, the J call TRBJ1-2; possible D gene TRBD1, 5 bases. The CDR3 loop spans 16 amino acids. Germline assignment: CDR1 MGHDK and CDR2 SYGVNS. V lost 1 base and J 2 bases, leaving 14 bases between the germline ends. In DNA form, the CDR3 reads TGTGCCAGCAGTGAATCGGGAGGGGTCCTCAACTATGGCTACACCTTC. Protein product: CASSESGGVLNYGYTF.

The chain couples TRBV15 to TRBJ2-7; 7 nucleotides agree with TRBD2. The CDR3 is 15 amino acids. J was trimmed by 5 bases and V by 1 base; bases with no gene match: 8. CDR1 and CDR2 (germline): LNHNV, YYDKDF (reference sequence). CDR3: CATSRVTGTMHEQYF. CDR3 bases: TGTGCCACCAGCAGAGTGACCGGGACTATGCACGAGCAGTACTTC.

The chain is built from TRBV24-1 and TRBJ2-7; D might be TRBD1 (5 bases). CDR3 length: 16 amino acids. V gave up 1 base and J gave up 3 bases, with 15 bases separating them. The germline CDR1 and CDR2 sequences are KGHDR and SFDVKD. CDR3 region: CATSDFSTTENYEQYF. CDR3 nucleotide sequence: TGTGCCACCAGTGATTTTTCGACGACAGAGAACTACGAGCAGTACTTC.

This chain links TRBV4-2 with TRBJ2-5; 13 nucleotides align to TRBD2. Germline CDR1 is LGHNA and CDR2 is YNFKEQ. The CDR3 loop spans 18 amino acids. Trimming took 0 bases from V and 5 from J; bases not matched to a gene: 9. CDR3 in amino acids: CASSQEPGLAGDGETQYF. The CDR3 DNA follows: TGTGCCAGCAGCCAAGAACCCGGACTAGCGGGAGACGGGGAGACCCAGTACTTC.

This chain uses TRBV3-1 with TRBJ2-4; D is perhaps TRBD1 (6 bases). V shed 4 bases and J shed 0 bases, with 10 bases lying between them. The CDR3 sequence is 15 residues long. Looked up from germline, CDR1 is LGHDT and CDR2 is YNNKEL (reference sequence). CDR3: CASSRIQGAKNIQYF. The CDR3 DNA is TGTGCCAGCAGCCGCATACAGGGAGCCAAAAACATTCAGTACTTC.

This clonotype has a handful of counts. The chain links TRBV24-1 to TRBJ2-3; TRBD1 is a possible D gene (6 bases). CDR1 is KGHDR and CDR2 is SFDVKD in the germline V gene. Trimming left V 3 bases short and J 6 bases short, with 12 bases between. CDR3 length equals 14 residues. CDR3 protein: CATSDPYRADTQYF. For the CDR3, the DNA is TGTGCCACCAGTGATCCATACAGGGCGGATACGCAGTATTTT.

This chain joins TRBV4-1 and TRBJ2-1; 11 nucleotides agree with TRBD2. Germline-derived CDR1 and CDR2 are MGHRA and YSYEKL. The V segment lost 3 bases and the J segment 9 bases; nucleotides outside the gene matches: 4. The CDR3 is 14 residues long. CDR3 nucleotides: TGCGCCAGCAGCCATAGCGGGGGGGCTACTGAGCAGTTCTTC. The encoded protein is CASSHSGGATEQFF.

CDR3: CASSPQLEDQETQYF. CDR3 coding DNA: TGTGCCAGCAGCCCACAGCTAGAGGACCAAGAGACCCAGTACTTC. This chain connects TRBV3-1 to TRBJ2-5; D not certain. The CDR3 consists of 15 residues. The V end lost 4 bases, the J end lost 0 bases, and 12 bases lay between the germline ends. Per the germline V gene, CDR1 is LGHDT and CDR2 is YNNKEL (reference sequence).

The gene calls are TRBV9 and TRBJ2-5, with TRBD2 matching over 13 bases. The DNA end lines up better with TRBJ2-7; the J call may be wrong. CDR1 is SGDLS and CDR2 is YYNGEE in the germline V gene. There are 15 residues in the CDR3. CDR3 coding DNA: TGTGCCAGCAGCGGCGGGACTAGCGGGATCTACGAGCAGTACTTC. It is translated as CASSGGTSGIYEQYF.

This clonotype was found many times. The rearrangement joins TRBV13 to TRBJ2-7; 9 nucleotides line up with TRBD1. V trimming: 5 bases; J trimming: 2 bases; junction bases outside the gene matches: 4. This CDR3 is built from 14 residues. Per germline, CDR1 PRHDT and CDR2 FYEKMQ (reference sequence). As DNA, the CDR3 is TGTGCCAGCAGCCTACAGGGGGCGACCTACGAGCAGTACTTC. Translation: CASSLQGATYEQYF.

The rearrangement uses TRBV2 and TRBJ2-1, with a tentative D call TRBD1 (5 bases). Trimming pared 10 bases from V and 5 bases from J, leaving 18 bases between. The germline V gene has CDR1 SNHLY and CDR2 FYNNEI. The CDR3 has 14 amino acids. The CDR3 nucleotides are TGTGCCACCTCACAGTGGATGACAGACAATGAGCAGTTCTTC. It translates to CATSQWMTDNEQFF.